These 26 T cell receptor beta chains originate from one sample sequenced in a study of cytomegalovirus exposure and HLA in healthy donors. Both 60 Vbeta primers and 13 Jbeta primers went into the PCR. TCRdb's copy holds only in-frame clones and misses some; the assay was immunoSEQ multiplex PCR. The table lists 150,000 to 200,000 clones, almost 80% of them singletons. The specimen was PBMCs. The source is a man younger than 35 in good health and CMV-seropositive.

The V gene is TRBV4-2, the J gene TRBJ1-6, with 9 bases lining up with TRBD1. J gave up 10 bases and V 0 bases, and 7 bases lay outside the gene matches. Germline values: CDR1 LGHNA, CDR2 YNFKEQ. The CDR3 has 16 residues. The CDR3 DNA reads TGTGCCAGCAGCCAAGAGGCGGGACAGGGTAGATCACCCCTCCACTTT. Its translation: CASSQEAGQGRSPLHF.

The chain is built from TRBV6-5 and TRBJ1-1, with a weak D call TRBD1 (5 bases). Germline CDR1 is MNHEY and CDR2 is SVGAGI. V was cut by 0 bases and J by 9 bases, with 11 bases left in between. The CDR3 totals 13 residues. CDR3: CASSYSTSDKAFF. CDR3 nucleotide sequence: TGTGCCAGCAGTTACTCGACGTCGGACAAAGCTTTCTTT.

The chain couples TRBV6-6 to TRBJ2-7; a weak D match, TRBD1 (6 bases). The CDR3 is 12 residues long. Germline V lookup: CDR1 MNHNY, CDR2 SVGAGI (reference sequence). Trimming pared 6 bases from V and 3 bases from J, leaving 9 bases between. The CDR3 nucleotides are TGTGCCAGCAGCGAACAGGGCTACGAGCAGTACTTC. Translation: CASSEQGYEQYF.

This clone showed up just a few times. V usage is TRBV30 and J usage is TRBJ2-7; TRBD2 matches at 9 bases. This CDR3 contains 12 residues. CDR1 is GTSNPN and CDR2 is SVGIG in the germline V gene (reference sequence). V was clipped by 7 bases and J by 3 bases; unmatched bases: 4. The CDR3 spells CALLTSGYEQYF. The DNA for the CDR3 is TGTGCCTTACTGACTAGCGGCTACGAGCAGTACTTC.

This clone showed up just a few times. V gene TRBV5-5 combines with J gene TRBJ1-4; D gene uncertain. The CDR3 sequence is 15 residues long. CDR1 and CDR2 (germline): SGHKS, YYEKEE (reference sequence). Between the trimmed V and J ends, which lost 0 bases and 0 bases, there was a span of 6 bases. The CDR3 reads CASSLDIATNEKLFF. The CDR3 DNA reads as TGTGCCAGCAGCTTGGACATCGCAACTAATGAAAAACTGTTTTTT.

The J gene is TRBJ2-1, the V gene TRBV11-2, with 7 positions matching TRBD1. Germline V lookup: CDR1 SGHAT, CDR2 FQNNGV. This CDR3 contains 15 residues. V was pared by 3 bases and J by 0 bases, with 2 bases of the junction left unmatched. The chain's CDR3 is CASSFPGGSYNEQFF. The CDR3 DNA reads TGTGCCAGCAGCTTCCCAGGGGGCTCCTACAATGAGCAGTTCTTC.

This clone has a handful of counts. This chain joins TRBV7-9 and TRBJ1-3; D perhaps matches TRBD1 (5 bases). The germline V and J ends were trimmed by 9 bases and 0 bases, with 15 bases remaining between them. The length of the CDR3 is 15 residues. Per germline, CDR1 SEHNR and CDR2 FQNEAQ (reference sequence). CDR3 in DNA: TGTGCCAGTGGAGGGGATATGAGCTCTGGAAACACCATATATTTT. Its translation: CASGGDMSSGNTIYF.

The sample holds a few counts of this clone. The chain employs TRBV2 and TRBJ2-3; D perhaps matches TRBD1 (6 bases). This CDR3 has 13 residues. Germline V gives CDR1 SNHLY, CDR2 FYNNEI. The germline V and J ends were trimmed by 5 bases and 2 bases, with 8 bases remaining between them. CDR3 sequence reads: CASSTGYTDTQYF. The CDR3 bases are TGTGCCAGCAGTACAGGGTACACAGATACGCAGTATTTT.

The rearrangement links TRBV10-3 to TRBJ2-5; the D gene is possibly TRBD1 (6 bases). The CDR3 spans 13 residues. From germline, CDR1 is ENHRY and CDR2 SYGVKD. Trimming removed 2 bases from V and 5 bases from J, with 9 bases in between. The CDR3 nucleotides read TGTGCCATCAGTGAGGTGGGGGCGGAGACCCAGTACTTC. It yields the protein CAISEVGAETQYF.

The CDR3 loop is CASSSRRGSSEQFF. For the CDR3, the DNA is TGTGCCAGCAGTTCCCGAAGGGGAAGTAGTGAGCAGTTCTTC. The V gene is TRBV27, the J gene TRBJ2-1, with D possibly being TRBD1 (5 bases). Germline values: CDR1 MNHEY, CDR2 SMNVEV (reference sequence). Trimming shortened V by 4 bases and J by 9 bases, and 16 bases separated the two germline ends. CDR3 length equals 14 residues.

The genes are TRBV5-3 and TRBJ2-5, with TRBD1 identical over 8 bases. TRBV5-3 counts as an open reading frame of uncertain function. V shed 4 bases and J 2 bases; nucleotides not matched to a gene: 13. CDR3 size: 17 residues. CDR3: CARSVVTGGCRQETQYF. DNA of the CDR3: TGTGCCAGAAGCGTAGTTACAGGGGGATGTAGGCAAGAGACCCAGTACTTC.

This sequence joins TRBV30 and TRBJ2-7, with a tentative D call TRBD2 (7 bases). CDR1 is GTSNPN, CDR2 SVGIG, per germline (reference sequence). The CDR3 is made up of 14 amino acids. V lost 0 bases and J lost 2, with 11 bases in between. The CDR3 loop reads CAWSVGGVAYEQYF. The CDR3 coding sequence is TGTGCCTGGAGTGTAGGGGGGGTAGCCTACGAGCAGTACTTC.

V usage is TRBV2 and J usage is TRBJ2-5; no reliable D call. There are 12 residues in the CDR3. Trimming shortened V by 8 bases and J by 5 bases, and 12 bases separated the two germline ends. Germline CDR1 SNHLY, CDR2 FYNNEI. CDR3 coding DNA: TGTGCCAGCGCGCTGGTAGTGGAGACCCAGTACTTC. Protein product: CASALVVETQYF.

The chain is built from TRBV28 and TRBJ2-7; 8 nucleotides line up with TRBD1. From germline, CDR1 is MDHEN and CDR2 SYDVKM. This CDR3 is 17 amino acids long. J gave up 2 bases and V 5 bases, and 14 bases lay outside the gene matches. CDR3 DNA: TGTGCCAGCAGTGGAGTTGGGTCACAGGGGGGCCCCTACGAGCAGTACTTC. This encodes CASSGVGSQGGPYEQYF. The variable domain in full, with the rest retrieved from reference TRBV28 and TRBJ2-7, is DVKVTQSSRYLVKRTGEKVFLECVQDMDHENMFWYRQDPGLGLRLIYFSYDVKMKEKGDIPEGYSVSREKKERFSLILESASTNQTSMYLCASSGVGSQGGPYEQYFGPGTRLTVT.

The chain joins TRBV5-8 to TRBJ1-2; a weak D match, TRBD1 (5 bases). The CDR3 has 14 residues. CDR1 and CDR2 from the germline V gene are SGHTS and YDEGEE. The V gene lost 5 bases and the J gene lost 4 bases, with 15 bases spanning the gap. CDR3 residues: CASSPQGIVYGYTF. As DNA, the CDR3 is TGTGCCAGCAGTCCTCAGGGTATCGTCTATGGCTACACCTTC.

The chain is built from TRBV4-1 and TRBJ2-5; 10 bases agree with TRBD2. Trimming removed 0 bases from V and 5 bases from J; junction bases left unmatched: 3. The germline V gene has CDR1 MGHRA and CDR2 YSYEKL. This CDR3 is built from 15 residues. The CDR3 is CASSQDTSGIETQYF. Here the CDR3 DNA reads TGCGCCAGCAGCCAAGATACTAGCGGGATCGAGACCCAGTACTTC.

This chain uses TRBV29-1 with TRBJ2-5; 10 bases fit TRBD2. The length of the CDR3 is 15 residues. Germline V gene lookup returns CDR1 SQVTM and CDR2 ANQGSEA. J lost 5 bases, V lost 4 bases, and 10 bases had no gene match. CDR3 region: CSVGSSGRVWETQYF. The CDR3, as DNA: TGCAGCGTTGGCTCTAGCGGGAGAGTTTGGGAGACCCAGTACTTC.

This sequence joins TRBV5-1 and TRBJ1-6; D not certain. The V end was cut by 1 base, the J end by 9 bases, with 11 bases between. This CDR3 contains 14 residues. The germline CDR1 and CDR2 sequences are SGHRS and YFSETQ. The CDR3 is CASSLTEAGSPLHF. The CDR3 DNA reads as TGCGCCAGCAGCTTGACCGAGGCCGGTTCACCCCTCCACTTT.

V usage is TRBV11-2 and J usage is TRBJ1-3, with 8 bases lining up with TRBD1. Per the germline V gene, CDR1 is SGHAT and CDR2 is FQNNGV. The J segment lost 0 bases and the V segment lost 6 bases, leaving 4 bases of the junction unmatched. This CDR3 contains 15 residues. The CDR3 DNA sequence: TGTGCCAGCAGACAGGGGGGCCGCTCTGGAAACACCATATATTTT. Residues: CASRQGGRSGNTIYF.

The CDR3 here is CASSLGGQGGDTQYF. The CDR3 region has the DNA TGTGCCAGCAGCTTAGGGGGACAGGGGGGAGATACGCAGTATTTT. V is TRBV7-2 and J is TRBJ2-3; 11 bases are shared with TRBD1. There are 15 residues in the CDR3. Germline V gene data show CDR1 as SGHTA and CDR2 as FQGNSA. V was pared by 1 base and J by 5 bases, with 2 bases of the junction left unmatched. The full variable domain, rest sourced from reference TRBV7-2 and TRBJ2-3, is GAGVSQSPSNKVTEKGKDVELRCDPISGHTALYWYRQSLGQGLEFLIYFQGNSAPDKSGLPSDRFSAERTGGSVSTLTIQRTQQEDSAVYLCASSLGGQGGDTQYFGPGTRLTVL.

This chain uses TRBV7-3 with TRBJ2-5; 8 bases map to TRBD2. Germline V lookup: CDR1 SGHTA, CDR2 FQGTGA. After removal of 5 bases from V and 5 bases from J, the junction contained 7 bases not matched to a gene. The CDR3 has 14 amino acids. CDR3 in DNA: TGTGCCAGCAGCCACGGGGGGGGCCGGGAGACCCAGTACTTC. Its protein product is CASSHGGGRETQYF.

The chain employs TRBV7-9 and TRBJ1-1, with D unclear. The CDR3 runs 14 residues. CDR1 and CDR2 from the germline V gene are SEHNR and FQNEAQ (reference sequence). V was pared by 1 base and J by 4 bases, with 10 bases between. CDR3 loop: CASSLDSRITEAFF. CDR3 bases: TGTGCCAGCAGCTTAGATAGCAGAATCACTGAAGCTTTCTTT. Looking up the rest from reference TRBV7-9 and TRBJ1-1 gives the full variable domain: DTGVSQNPRHKITKRGQNVTFRCDPISEHNRLYWYRQTLGQGPEFLTYFQNEAQLEKSRLLSDRFSAERPKGSFSTLEIQRTEQGDSAMYLCASSLDSRITEAFFGQGTRLTVV.

The V and J genes are TRBV12-5 and TRBJ1-1; D ambiguous. CDR1 is LGHNT and CDR2 is FRNRAP in the germline V gene. V shed 6 bases and J shed 5 bases, with 10 bases lying between them. This CDR3 comprises 12 residues. The CDR3 DNA follows: TGTGCTAGTGGCTCCCTCGGGACTGAAGCTTTCTTT. This sequence encodes CASGSLGTEAFF.

The rearrangement joins TRBV19 to TRBJ2-6; 7 nucleotides match TRBD1. The germline gives CDR1 LNHDA, CDR2 SQIVND (reference sequence). The CDR3 runs to 20 residues. J was trimmed by 0 bases and V by 5 bases; bases with no gene match: 16. CDR3 loop: CASSARPPGQFSSGANVLTF. The CDR3 DNA follows: TGTGCCAGTAGTGCCCGGCCGCCGGGACAGTTTTCCTCTGGGGCCAACGTCCTGACTTTC.

Points on this clone: At the DNA level, this CDR3 is encoded by other sequences in the same sample as well. This rearrangement joins TRBV2 to TRBJ2-7; 9 nucleotides line up with TRBD2. V was clipped by 9 bases and J by 4 bases; unmatched bases: 13. This CDR3 comprises 15 residues. Germline CDR1 and CDR2: SNHLY and FYNNEI. The CDR3 region is CASPSRAGGPYEQYF. The CDR3 coding sequence is TGTGCCAGTCCATCCCGGGCGGGAGGGCCTTACGAGCAGTACTTC.

The V gene is TRBV28, the J gene TRBJ2-1, with 7 bases matching TRBD2. CDR1 is MDHEN, CDR2 SYDVKM, per germline. V was pared by 6 bases and J by 4 bases, with 6 bases of the junction left unmatched. CDR3 length: 14 residues. CDR3 loop: CASSTLADYNEQFF. In DNA, the CDR3 is TGTGCCAGCAGCACGCTAGCGGATTACAATGAGCAGTTCTTC.